The clone carrying this T cell receptor beta chain was counted many times. Its cognate antigen is unknown. Making use of molecular barcodes, quantitative 5'-RACE generated TCR beta libraries. TCRdb re-derived calls from the 5' RACE reads in MiXCR, one entry per CDR3 protein. In the table there are about 69,000 distinct CDR3 sequences, 5.3% of which are singletons. This record comes from a study of CD8 T cells in ankylosing spondylitis. Findings and limits, study-wide: Disease-associated clones were CD8+ and fairly uncommon in peripheral blood. A motif of 7 or 8 highly homologous TCR beta variants was seen as apparently characteristic of ankylosing spondylitis blood. Matched ankylosing spondylitis synovial fluid reportedly contained a significantly enriched population of disease-linked clones.

Trimming removed 0 bases from V and 4 bases from J, with 10 bases in between. The germline CDR1 and CDR2 sequences are LNHNV and YYDKDF (reference sequence). The CDR3 has 14 residues. The chain employs TRBV15 and TRBJ2-7; D may match TRBD1 or TRBD2 (5 bases each). The TCR originated in a male donor with ankylosing spondylitis or in good health (not recorded which). The sequenced sample was blood, either unsorted or a sorted T cell fraction (not recorded which). This CDR3 reads CATSRDQGPYEQYF. The CDR3 DNA follows: TGTGCCACCAGCAGAGATCAGGGACCTTACGAGCAGTACTTC.